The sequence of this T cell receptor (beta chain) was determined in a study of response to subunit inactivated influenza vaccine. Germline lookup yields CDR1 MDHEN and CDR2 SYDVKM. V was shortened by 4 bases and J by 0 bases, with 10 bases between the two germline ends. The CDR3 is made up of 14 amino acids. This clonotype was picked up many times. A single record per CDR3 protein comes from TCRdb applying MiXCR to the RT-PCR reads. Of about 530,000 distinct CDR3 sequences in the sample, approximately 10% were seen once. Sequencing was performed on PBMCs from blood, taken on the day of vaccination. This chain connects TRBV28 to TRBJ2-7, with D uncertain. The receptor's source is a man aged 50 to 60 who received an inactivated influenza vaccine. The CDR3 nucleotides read TGTGCCAGCAGTTCCAGATGGGCCTCCTACGAGCAGTACTTC. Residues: CASSSRWASYEQYF.